Included here is one T cell receptor (beta chain) sequence, with context. What it binds is unknown. Measured with immunoSEQ multiplex PCR; TCRdb has only the in-frame clones, and not every one. Seen here are some 2,000,000 clones, about 95% observed once, and the top ten hold 1.1%. The record originates from a study of shared clonotypes between healthy human individuals. At the level of the study: The study used three CD4 naive, three CD4 memory, two CD8 naive and one CD8 memory plate per donor. Overall study findings and caveats: Represented genetic and exposure-history diversity was restricted by having few donors. The study generally estimated greater richness for naive than memory subsets.

The junction had 14 bases not matched to a gene; V was cut back by 4 bases and J by 6 bases. The germline gives CDR1 LNHDA, CDR2 SQIVND (reference sequence). The CDR3 runs 17 residues. Naive CD8 cells were CD45RO-negative, positively selected for CCR7, excluding terminally differentiated effector memory CD45RA+ cells. The rearrangement links TRBV19 to TRBJ1-1; TRBD1 agrees at 10 bases. Sample: naive CD8+ T cells sorted from blood. This TCR came from a man younger than 30 in good health. As DNA, the CDR3 is TGTGCCAGTAGTAACTTCCCAGACAGGGGGCTTTCAGCTGAAGCTTTCTTT. It codes for CASSNFPDRGLSAEAFF.